The TCR beta chain under discussion was sequenced for a study of high-grade serous ovarian cancer treatment subgroups (dated by TCRdb to the early 2020s). With regard to the full study: On average, sequencing produced approximately 15,000 reads and approximately 7,500 unique TCR beta rearrangements for each sample. TCR beta repertoires were profiled in patients with high-grade serous ovarian cancer who were grouped, under a laparoscopic triage algorithm, by complete gross resection or by neoadjuvant chemotherapy response. The approximately 30-patient cohort included approximately ten patients with no residual disease after primary surgery (R0), approximately ten excellent NACT responders, and approximately ten poor NACT responders. Each patient contributed one primary tumor and two metastatic tumor samples, giving about a hundred samples in total.

Cut back by 1 base and 3 bases, the V and J ends lie 10 bases apart. The CDR3 sequence holds 14 residues, the cysteine and phenylalanine included. Only the CDR3 part of the read is kept: 42 bases, read in frame from the first base. The germline V gene supplies CDR1 SQVTM and CDR2 ANQGSEA. Tumor samples were obtained before definitive surgery or chemotherapy. Genomic DNA was extracted by the MD Anderson Biospecimen Extraction Resource, and TCR sequencing was done by the MD Anderson Cancer Genomics Laboratory. The paper as a whole reports these results and caveats: Bulk tumor TCR sequencing lacked spatial information, limiting insight into HGSC tumor complexity and diversity. The TCR repertoire analyses centered on CDR3, leaving CDR1 and CDR2 unanalyzed. Repertoire similarity between tumors of the same patient ranged about 0.1 to 0.79, whereas almost no similarity was seen between different patients. TCR clonal relatedness was found to be positively correlated with neoantigen level and, by trend, with copy number variation and mutation load derived from whole-genome sequencing.

About this clone itself: What this receptor recognizes is not known. Within one base of it there is no much larger clone, and no base qualities were kept.

The 75 to 95 tumor samples underwent high-throughput TCR profiling with ImmunoSEQ. As for the authors' bioinformatics: The repertoire diversity metrics included richness (unique productive sequences), clonality, evenness and relatedness, and the Bhattacharyya coefficient was used to measure similarity between samples. Conclusions stayed consistent in a sensitivity analysis that left out TCRs with fewer than two reads. TCRdb re-hosts the immuneACCESS table, in-frame sequences only. Its copies lack some clones; in the studies checked, an unresolved V gene accounts for under half of them, and the cause for the rest is not known. Clone size and the V and J calls come from that table; the DNA yielded D and trimming. This sample gives about 11,000 clones in total; roughly 87% of them show up just once. The ten largest clones capture 6.6% of the sample.

The V and J segments used are TRBV29-1 and TRBJ2-1; tentative D gene TRBD2, with 5 bases matching. Sample: tumor tissue. This TCR was sampled from a human donor with high-grade serous ovarian cancer. The CDR3 corresponds to CSVEGGLSYNEQFF. The DNA sequence is TGCAGCGTTGAAGGCGGGCTAAGCTACAATGAGCAGTTCTTC.